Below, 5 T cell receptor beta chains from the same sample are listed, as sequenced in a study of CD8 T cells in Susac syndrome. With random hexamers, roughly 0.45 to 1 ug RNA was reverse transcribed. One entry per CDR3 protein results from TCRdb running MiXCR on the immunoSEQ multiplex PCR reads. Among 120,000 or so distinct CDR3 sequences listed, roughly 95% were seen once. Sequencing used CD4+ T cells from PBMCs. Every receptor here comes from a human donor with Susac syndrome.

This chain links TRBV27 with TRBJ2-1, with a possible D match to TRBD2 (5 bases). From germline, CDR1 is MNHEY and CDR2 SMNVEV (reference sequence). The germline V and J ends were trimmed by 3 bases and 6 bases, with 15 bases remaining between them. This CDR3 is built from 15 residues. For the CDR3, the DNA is TGTGCCAGCAGTTTCAAGGACTCGTGGCCCAATGAGCAGTTCTTC. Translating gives CASSFKDSWPNEQFF.

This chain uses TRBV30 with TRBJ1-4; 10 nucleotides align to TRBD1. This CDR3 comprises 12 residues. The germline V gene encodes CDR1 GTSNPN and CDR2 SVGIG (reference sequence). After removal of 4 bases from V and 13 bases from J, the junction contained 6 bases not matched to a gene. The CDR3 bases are TGTGCCTGGACTGACGGGGACAGGGGACTGTTTTTT. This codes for CAWTDGDRGLFF.

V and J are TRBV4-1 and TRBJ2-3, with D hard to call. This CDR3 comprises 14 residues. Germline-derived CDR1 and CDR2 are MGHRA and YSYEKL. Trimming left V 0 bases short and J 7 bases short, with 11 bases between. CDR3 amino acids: CASSQDSSINTQYF. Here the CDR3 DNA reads TGCGCCAGCAGCCAAGATTCCTCCATTAATACGCAGTATTTT.

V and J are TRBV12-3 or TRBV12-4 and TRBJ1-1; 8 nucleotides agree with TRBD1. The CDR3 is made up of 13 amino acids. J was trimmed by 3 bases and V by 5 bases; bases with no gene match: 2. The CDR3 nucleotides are TGTGCCAGCAGTGCGGACAGGGACACTGAAGCTTTCTTT. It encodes CASSADRDTEAFF.

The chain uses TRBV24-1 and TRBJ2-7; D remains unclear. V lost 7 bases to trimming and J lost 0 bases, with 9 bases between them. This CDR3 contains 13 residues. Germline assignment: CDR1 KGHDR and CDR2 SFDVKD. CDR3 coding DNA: TGTGCCACCAGCTCGACGGACTCCTACGAGCAGTACTTC. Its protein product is CATSSTDSYEQYF.